This TCR beta chain came from a study of cytomegalovirus exposure and HLA in healthy donors. General study points: Rare TCR sequences predominated, though certain public TCRs were found in many donors.

V lost 0 bases to trimming and J lost 4 bases; unmatched junction nucleotides: 3. The germline V gene encodes CDR1 LGHNA and CDR2 YNFKEQ. The CDR3 has 15 residues. A word on this clone: The target antigen is unknown.

Both 60 Vbeta primers and 13 Jbeta primers went into the PCR. Libraries were prepared by immunoSEQ multiplex PCR; TCRdb keeps only in-frame clonotypes and omits some of them. The sample lists around 130,000 clones, 80% to 85% occurring once. This chain uses TRBV4-2 with TRBJ2-3; 8 nucleotides align to TRBD1. The sample comprised PBMCs. The TCR comes from a female donor in good health and CMV-seronegative. The CDR3 loop reads CASSQDRTGSDTQYF. Here the CDR3 DNA reads TGTGCCAGCAGCCAAGATAGGACAGGGTCAGATACGCAGTATTTT.